This T cell receptor (beta chain) was captured by sequencing in a study of CD8+CD57+ T cells in acquired aplastic anemia (dated by TCRdb to 2017 to 2018). Looking at the study overall: DNA extracted from sorted CD4+ and CD8+ cells had a mean of around 3 ug, with a range of about 0.19 to 30 ug. A CD8+CD57+ expansion meant a frequency higher than the mean frequency seen in healthy subjects. What the study reported, not specific to this receptor: Nearly 30 CD8+ CDR3 sequences were found in both patients and controls but appeared to be highly expressed in patients and within the immunodominant clones of the patients. Patients and healthy controls showed no significant difference in CD8+ Simpson's diversity (P=0.060).

Inclusive of the bounding cysteine and phenylalanine, the CDR3 is 16 residues long. Kept here is only the CDR3 DNA, which spans 48 bases and is read in frame from base 1. Looking up the germline V gene yields CDR1 SQVTM and CDR2 ANQGSEA. Flow cytometry had shown CD8+CD57+ cell expansion in the patients selected for sequencing. Every patient had severe acquired aplastic anemia, diagnosed using the International Study of Aplastic Anemia and Agranulocytosis and Camitta criteria. No patient had received any therapy when blood was sampled. TCR repertoires of sorted CD4+ and CD8+ blood T cells from severe aplastic anemia patients and healthy subjects were deep-sequenced in the study. In the USA, patient enrollment took place under clinicaltrials.gov protocols 00001620, 01623167, 00001397, 00071045, 00081523 and 00961064. Ficoll-Paque density gradient centrifugation was used to isolate peripheral blood mononuclear cells. CD4+ and CD8+ T cells were sorted by FACS or magnetic beads before DNA extraction.

This clonotype was seen once. This clone's antigen is unknown. Mismatch with germline at one junction end may stem from a read error. Genomic DNA was used as template for profiling of TCR beta VDJ combinations and CDR3 sequences. An Illumina HiSeq 2000 was the platform used for TCR repertoire sequencing. The authors processed their data as follows. TRBV/TRBJ rearrangement plots, CDR3 size and DJ length profiles, and Simpson's diversity index were used to assess repertoires. The most abundant DNA sequence in the deep sequencing data was defined as the immunodominant clone. CDR3 amino acid sequences were checked for sharing across subjects and were also compared against the VDJdb database and published repertoires. The raw public data were reprocessed by TCRdb itself: fastp quality trimming at Q25, MiXCR clonotype calling, in-frame beta chains only. Here each entry gathers all rows of one CDR3 protein and keeps the most common genes and DNA. TCRdb assigned the V and J calls; the authors' analysis was not used. This sample gives 150,000 to 200,000 distinct CDR3 sequences in total; around 48% of them show up just once. 2.5% to 3% of the sample is in the top ten clones.

This TCR came from a human donor with aplastic anemia. The receptor chain draws on TRBV29-1 and TRBJ2-3; the D gene assignment is ambiguous. Sequenced: sorted CD4+, CD8+, or CD8+CD57+ T cells (not recorded which) from PBMCs. The CDR3 amino acid sequence is: CSVGLVGRLGTDTQYF. The DNA reads as follows: TGCAGCGTCGGGCTAGTGGGAAGGTTGGGCACAGATACGCAGTATTTC.